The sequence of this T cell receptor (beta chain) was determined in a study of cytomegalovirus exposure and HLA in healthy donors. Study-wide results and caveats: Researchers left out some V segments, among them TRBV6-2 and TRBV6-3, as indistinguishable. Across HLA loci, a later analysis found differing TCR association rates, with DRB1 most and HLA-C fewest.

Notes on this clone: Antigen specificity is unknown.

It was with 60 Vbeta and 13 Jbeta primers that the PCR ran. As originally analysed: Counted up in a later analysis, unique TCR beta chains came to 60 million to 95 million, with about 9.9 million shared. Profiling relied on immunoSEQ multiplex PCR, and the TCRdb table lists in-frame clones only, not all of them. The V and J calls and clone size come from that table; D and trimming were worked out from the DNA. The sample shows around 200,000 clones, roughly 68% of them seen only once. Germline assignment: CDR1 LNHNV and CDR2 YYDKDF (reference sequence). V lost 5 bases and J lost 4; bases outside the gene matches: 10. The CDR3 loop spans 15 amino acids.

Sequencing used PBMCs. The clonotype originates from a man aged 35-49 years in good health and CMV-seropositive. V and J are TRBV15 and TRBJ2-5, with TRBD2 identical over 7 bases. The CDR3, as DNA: TGTGCCACCAGCGACGAGACTAGCTTAGGAGAGACCCAGTACTTC. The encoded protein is CATSDETSLGETQYF.